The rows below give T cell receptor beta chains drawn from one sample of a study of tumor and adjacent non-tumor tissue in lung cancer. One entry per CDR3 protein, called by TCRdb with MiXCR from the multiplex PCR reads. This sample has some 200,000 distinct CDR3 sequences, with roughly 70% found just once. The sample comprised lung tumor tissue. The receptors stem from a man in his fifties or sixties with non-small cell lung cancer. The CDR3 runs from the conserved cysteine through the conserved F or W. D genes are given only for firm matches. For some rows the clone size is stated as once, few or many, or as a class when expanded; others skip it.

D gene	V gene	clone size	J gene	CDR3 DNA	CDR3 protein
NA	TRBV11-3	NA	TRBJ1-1	TGTGCAAGCAGTTTATGCTCGATCCCTCGGACTTTCTTT	CASSLCSIPRTFF
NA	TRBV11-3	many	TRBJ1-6	TGTGCCAGCAGTTTAAACAGGGACGCCAATTCACCCCTCCACTTT	CASSLNRDANSPLHF
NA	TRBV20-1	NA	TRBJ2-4	TGCAATGCTGGTAAACAAGGGGGGGGATCGGACATTCAGTACTTC	CNAGKQGGGSDIQYF
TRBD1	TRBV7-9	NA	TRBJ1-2	TGTACCAGCAGATTAGAGCAGGGGGTCGGCTATGGCTACACCTTC	CTSRLEQGVGYGYTF
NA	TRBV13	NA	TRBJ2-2	TGTGCCAGTAGCCGGCCTGCCTGGGAGCTGTTTTTT	CASSRPAWELFF
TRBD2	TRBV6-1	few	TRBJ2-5	TGTGCCGCCCGGGGGGGCAGCCAAGAGACCCAGTACTTC	CAARGGSQETQYF
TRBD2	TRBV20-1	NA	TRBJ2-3	TGCAGTGCTAGAGATCCACTAGCGGGGGACCTGCAGGGAGATACGCAGTATTTT	CSARDPLAGDLQGDTQYF
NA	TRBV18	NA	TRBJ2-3	TGTGCCAGCTCACCAAATCAGGCACGCACAGATACGCAGTATTTT	CASSPNQARTDTQYF
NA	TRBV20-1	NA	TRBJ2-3	TGCAATGCTGCCAGACCCAGCGGGCTTCGCTCAGATACGCAGTATTTT	CNAARPSGLRSDTQYF
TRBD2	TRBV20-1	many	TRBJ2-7	TGCAGTGCTAGGAGTTCGACTAGCGGGAGTTTGGACGAGCAGTACTTC	CSARSSTSGSLDEQYF
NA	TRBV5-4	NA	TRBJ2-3	TGTGCCAGTAGCTTGTCTCTAGATACGCGGTATTTT	CASSLSLDTRYF
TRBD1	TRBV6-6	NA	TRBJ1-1	TGTGCCAGCAGTTACGGGCAGGGGGCGGCTGAAGCTTTCTTT	CASSYGQGAAEAFF
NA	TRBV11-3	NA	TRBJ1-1	TGTGCCGGCACCGAGCAGGCGGGGACTAAAGCTTTCTTT	CAGTEQAGTKAFF
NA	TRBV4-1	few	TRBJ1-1	TGCGCCAGCAGCCAAGGGGACGAAAGGATCACTGAAGCTTTCTTT	CASSQGDERITEAFF
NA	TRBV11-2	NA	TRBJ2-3	TGTGCCAGCAGCTTAAATCTCACAGGTACGCAGTATTTT	CASSLNLTGTQYF
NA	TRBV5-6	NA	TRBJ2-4	TGTACCAGCAGCTTTACCCTAGCCAATAACATCCGGAACTTC	CTSSFTLANNIRNF
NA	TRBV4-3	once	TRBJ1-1	TGCGCCAGCAGCGAAACATACACCACTGAAGCTTTCTTT	CASSETYTTEAFF
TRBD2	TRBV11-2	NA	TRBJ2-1	TGTGCCAGCAGCTTGGGTAGCGGGGTTAACAATAAGCAGTTCTTC	CASSLGSGVNNKQFF
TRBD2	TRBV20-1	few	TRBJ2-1	TGCAGTGCTTCCCCGGGGGGGCGGGAGGGCCGCAATGAGCAGTTCTTC	CSASPGGREGRNEQFF
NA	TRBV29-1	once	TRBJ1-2	NA	CSAKSGKEYGCTF
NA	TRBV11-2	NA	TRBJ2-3	TGTGCCAGCAGGCCTAACGGTCCAGAAACACAGTATTTT	CASRPNGPETQYF
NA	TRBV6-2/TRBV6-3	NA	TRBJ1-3	TGTGCCAGCAGCCCCCCCGCGCGCTCTGGAAACGCCATATATTTC	CASSPPARSGNAIYF
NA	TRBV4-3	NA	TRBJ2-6	TGCGCCAACAGACAAGAGCCGGTGTCTGGGGCCAACGTCCTGACTTTC	CANRQEPVSGANVLTF
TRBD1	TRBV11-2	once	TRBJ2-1	TGTACCATCAGCCTTGCTCACAGGGGCAATGAGCAGTTCTTC	CTISLAHRGNEQFF
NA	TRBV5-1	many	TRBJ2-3	TGCGCCAGCAGCTTAGGCTCAGATACGCAGTATTTT	CASSLGSDTQYF
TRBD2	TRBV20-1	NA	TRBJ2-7	TGCATTGCCATCGGGGGGGACTCAGAGCAGTACTTC	CIAIGGDSEQYF
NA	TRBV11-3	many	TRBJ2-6	TGTGCCAGCAGCTTTGAGTCGGTATCTGGGGCCAACGTCCTGACTTTC	CASSFESVSGANVLTF
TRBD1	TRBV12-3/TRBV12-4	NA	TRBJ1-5	TGTGCCAGCGGGGGACAGGCCGGTCAGCCCCAGCATTTT	CASGGQAGQPQHF
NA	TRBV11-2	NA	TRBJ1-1	TGTGCCAGCAGCCTAGGACACCTGAACACTGAAGCTTTCTTT	CASSLGHLNTEAFF
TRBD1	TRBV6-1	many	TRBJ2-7	TGTGCCAGCGGACAGGGAGGCGCCTACGAGCAGTACTTC	CASGQGGAYEQYF
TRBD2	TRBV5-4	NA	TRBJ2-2	TGTGCCAGCAGCTTGACCGGGAGGGCCTACGGGGAGCTGTTTTTT	CASSLTGRAYGELFF
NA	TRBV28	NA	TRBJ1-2	TGTGCCAGCAGCCGACGGGGTGGGCATGGCTACACCTTC	CASSRRGGHGYTF
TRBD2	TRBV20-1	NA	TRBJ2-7	TGTAGTGCTATAAGGTCCAGCGGGAGTCTGAACGAGCAGTATTTC	CSAIRSSGSLNEQYF
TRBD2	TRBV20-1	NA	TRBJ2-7	TGCAGTTCTGCGGGAGGCTCAAATAACGAGCAGTACTTC	CSSAGGSNNEQYF
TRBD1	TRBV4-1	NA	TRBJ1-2	TGCGCCAGCAGCCAAACTTCCACAGGGGTGTGGAGTGGCTACACCTTC	CASSQTSTGVWSGYTF
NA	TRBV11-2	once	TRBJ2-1	TGTGCCGGCGGGGTTGAGGACTCCGCCTACAATGAGCAGTTCTTC	CAGGVEDSAYNEQFF
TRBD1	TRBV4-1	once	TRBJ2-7	TGTGTCAGCAGCCAGGCCGGGACAGGGAAGTACGAGCAGTACTTC	CVSSQAGTGKYEQYF
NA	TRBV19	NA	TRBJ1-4	TGTGCTAGTACTCACTCTGTGGGGGTCGCAACTAATGAAAAACTGTTTTTT	CASTHSVGVATNEKLFF
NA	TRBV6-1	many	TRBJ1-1	TGTGCCAGCAGTGTACGGAACAGGGAGAACACTGAAGCTTTCTTT	CASSVRNRENTEAFF
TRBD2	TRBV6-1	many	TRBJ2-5	TGTGCCAGCAGTGTTGGCCTAGCGGTACAAGAGACCCAGTACTTC	CASSVGLAVQETQYF
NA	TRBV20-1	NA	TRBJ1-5	TGCAGTGCCGTCAGAGGGGCGAATCAGCCCCAGCATTTT	CSAVRGANQPQHF
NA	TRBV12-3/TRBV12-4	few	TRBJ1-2	TGTGCCAGCAGTCCTGACTCGGGTAACTATGGCTACACCTTC	CASSPDSGNYGYTF
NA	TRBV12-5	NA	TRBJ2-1	TGTGCTAGTGGTTGGGCCCTCAATGAGCAGTTCTTC	CASGWALNEQFF
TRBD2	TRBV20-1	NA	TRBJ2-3	TGCAGTGCGACCCGACTAGCGGGAGGGGGGGCAGATATGCAGTATTTT	CSATRLAGGGADMQYF
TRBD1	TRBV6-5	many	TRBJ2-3	TGTGCCAGCAGTTACTCGGGGACAGGGCCCAATACGCAGTATTTT	CASSYSGTGPNTQYF